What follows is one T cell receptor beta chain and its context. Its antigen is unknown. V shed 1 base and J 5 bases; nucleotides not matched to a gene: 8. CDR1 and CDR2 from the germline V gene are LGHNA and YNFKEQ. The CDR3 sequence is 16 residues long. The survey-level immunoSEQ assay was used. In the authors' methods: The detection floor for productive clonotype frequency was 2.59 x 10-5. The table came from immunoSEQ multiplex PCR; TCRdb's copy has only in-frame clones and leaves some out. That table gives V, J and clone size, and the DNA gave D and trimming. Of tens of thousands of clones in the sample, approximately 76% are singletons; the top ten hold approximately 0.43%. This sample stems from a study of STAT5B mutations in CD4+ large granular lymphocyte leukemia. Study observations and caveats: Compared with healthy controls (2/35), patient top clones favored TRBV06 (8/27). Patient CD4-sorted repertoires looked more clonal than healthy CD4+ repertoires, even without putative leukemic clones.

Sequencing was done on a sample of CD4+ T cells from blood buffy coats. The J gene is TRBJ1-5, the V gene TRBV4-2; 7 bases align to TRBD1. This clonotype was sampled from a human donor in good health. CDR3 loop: CASSQVFGTAHQPQHF. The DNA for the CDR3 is TGTGCCAGCAGCCAAGTGTTCGGGACAGCTCATCAGCCCCAGCATTTT.